What follows are 18 T cell receptor beta chains derived from one specimen sequenced in a study of blood T cell repertoires in COVID-19. TCRdb's table, derived via immunoSEQ multiplex PCR, lists solely in-frame clones and lacks some. This table holds nearly 90,000 clones, approximately 88% found once. Sequencing input: peripheral blood. Receptors originate from a man between 60 and 75 years old with acute or convalescent COVID-19.

The chain couples TRBV9 to TRBJ2-1; 14 bases are a match to TRBD2. The germline V gene encodes CDR1 SGDLS and CDR2 YYNGEE. Trimming removed 3 bases from V and 9 bases from J; junction bases left unmatched: 2. This CDR3 has 14 residues. The CDR3 protein is CASSGLAGGVEQFF. Here the CDR3 DNA reads TGTGCCAGCAGCGGACTAGCGGGAGGGGTTGAGCAGTTCTTC.

The rearrangement links TRBV5-4 to TRBJ2-1; D perhaps matches TRBD2 (6 bases). Germline V gives CDR1 SGHNT, CDR2 YYREEE (reference sequence). The germline V and J ends were trimmed by 3 bases and 10 bases, with 17 bases remaining between them. There are 14 residues in the CDR3. The CDR3 spells CASSSGDPPEEQFF. CDR3 bases: TGTGCCAGCAGCTCGGGGGACCCTCCGGAGGAGCAGTTCTTC.

This chain uses TRBV2 with TRBJ2-1; TRBD2 matches 14 bases. The trim removed 5 bases at V and 4 bases at J, leaving 7 bases unmatched. CDR1 SNHLY and CDR2 FYNNEI come from the germline V gene. The CDR3 totals 17 residues. CDR3 DNA: TGTGCCAGCAGTTATTCGGGACTAGCGGGAGTGTACAATGAGCAGTTCTTC. Translating gives CASSYSGLAGVYNEQFF. Filled out from reference TRBV2 and TRBJ2-1, the complete variable domain reads EPEVTQTPSHQVTQMGQEVILRCVPISNHLYFYWYRQILGQKVEFLVSFYNNEISEKSEIFDDQFSVERPDGSNFTLKIRSTKLEDSAMYFCASSYSGLAGVYNEQFFGPGTRLTVL.

This rearrangement joins TRBV7-3 to TRBJ2-2; TRBD1 matches 7 bases. Looked up from germline, CDR1 is SGHTA and CDR2 is FQGTGA. Unmatched junction bases numbered 3, after V lost 5 bases and J lost 0 bases. The CDR3 is made up of 15 amino acids. The CDR3 sequence: CASSLDRTNTGELFF. CDR3 bases: TGTGCCAGCAGCCTGGACAGGACGAACACCGGGGAGCTGTTTTTT.

The chain combines TRBV11-1 with TRBJ2-1; D is uncertain. CDR1 is SGHAT, CDR2 FQDESV, per germline (reference sequence). The CDR3 length is 12 residues. V was clipped by 3 bases and J by 5 bases, with 5 bases between them. CDR3 residues: CASSLTHNEQFF. The CDR3, as DNA: TGTGCCAGCAGCTTGACTCACAATGAGCAGTTCTTC.

The chain carries TRBV6-5 and TRBJ1-2; D might be TRBD1 (5 bases). The CDR3 spans 13 residues. Trimming removed 7 bases from V and 8 bases from J, with 17 bases in between. CDR1 and CDR2 (germline): MNHEY, SVGAGI. DNA for the CDR3: TGTGCCAGCAAGATGGTCAGGGAGGAAGGCTACACCTTC. Its translation: CASKMVREEGYTF.

The rearrangement joins TRBV7-8 to TRBJ1-2; 7 bases are shared with TRBD1. This CDR3 comprises 15 residues. V lost 3 bases, J lost 4 bases, and 8 bases stayed unmatched. Germline CDR1 is SGHVS and CDR2 is FQNEAQ. The CDR3 nucleotides read TGTGCCAGCAGCTTTAACCGGGACAGCGTCTATGGCTACACCTTC. Its protein product is CASSFNRDSVYGYTF.

This clone was observed a single time. The chain links TRBV15 to TRBJ2-3; TRBD2 is a possible D gene (6 bases). The CDR3 is 14 amino acids. V was shortened by 9 bases and J by 3 bases, with 16 bases between the two germline ends. CDR1 is LNHNV, CDR2 YYDKDF, per germline (reference sequence). The CDR3 bases are TGTGCCACGAAATTGGGGGGTCGGACAGATACGCAGTATTTT. Protein product: CATKLGGRTDTQYF.

The chain employs TRBV4-1 and TRBJ2-5, with TRBD2 identical over 10 bases. This CDR3 has 16 amino acids. From germline, CDR1 is MGHRA and CDR2 YSYEKL. V was pared by 3 bases and J by 2 bases, with 6 bases of the junction left unmatched. The CDR3 here is CASSQGRTSGQETQYF. The CDR3 DNA is TGCGCCAGCAGCCAGGGGAGGACTAGCGGACAAGAGACCCAGTACTTC.

The gene calls are TRBV3-1 (or the pseudogene TRBV3-2) and TRBJ2-7, with D possibly being TRBD1 (5 bases). V shed 4 bases and J shed 5 bases, with 15 bases lying between them. The V gene's germline CDR1 is LGHDT and CDR2 YNNKEL (reference sequence). The CDR3 runs 14 residues. CDR3 sequence: CASSRSQGIDEQYF. The CDR3 DNA sequence: TGTGCCAGCAGCCGTAGCCAGGGAATCGACGAGCAGTACTTC.

V is TRBV5-6 and J is TRBJ1-3; TRBD1 is a possible D gene (5 bases). Trimming cost V 2 bases and J 0 bases, with 15 bases left between them. The CDR3 length is 17 residues. Germline-derived CDR1 and CDR2 are SGHDT and YYEEEE. DNA for the CDR3: TGTGCCAGCAGCTTATACAACCAGGGCCGCTCTGGAAACACCATATATTTT. It codes for CASSLYNQGRSGNTIYF.

The chain combines TRBV28 with TRBJ1-5, with 7 positions matching TRBD1. The CDR3 covers 15 residues. From germline, CDR1 is MDHEN and CDR2 SYDVKM. V lost 5 bases to trimming and J lost 9 bases; unmatched junction nucleotides: 13. The CDR3 nucleotides read TGTGCCAGCAGTCCTAGCAGGGGGGTAATCACGCCCCAGCATTTT. This translates into CASSPSRGVITPQHF.

The V gene is TRBV5-4, the J gene TRBJ1-6, with D uncertain. V gave up 0 bases and J gave up 9 bases, with 10 bases separating them. The CDR3 has 14 amino acids. Per germline, CDR1 SGHNT and CDR2 YYREEE (reference sequence). In DNA, the CDR3 is TGTGCCAGCAGCTTGGACAATTCCGTTTCACCCCTCCACTTT. It encodes CASSLDNSVSPLHF.

This CDR3 is CATSINRDRGLAFF. The CDR3 DNA follows: TGTGCCACCAGCATTAACCGGGACAGGGGATTGGCTTTCTTT. The rearrangement uses TRBV15 and TRBJ1-1; 10 bases map to TRBD1. This CDR3 is built from 14 residues. Trimming cost V 4 bases and J 11 bases; bases outside gene matches: 10. Germline loops: CDR1 LNHNV, CDR2 YYDKDF (reference sequence).

The chain couples TRBV19 to TRBJ2-6; 7 nucleotides match TRBD1. Germline V gene lookup returns CDR1 LNHDA and CDR2 SQIVND (reference sequence). The CDR3 runs to 17 residues. V was clipped by 6 bases and J by 0 bases; unmatched bases: 8. CDR3 sequence: CASRPRDSLSGANVLTF. The CDR3 DNA follows: TGTGCCAGTAGACCTCGGGACAGCCTCTCTGGGGCCAACGTCCTGACTTTC.

The chain uses TRBV5-1 and TRBJ2-7; D not resolved. V dropped 2 bases and J dropped 3 bases, with 9 bases sitting between them. CDR3 length: 13 residues. The V gene's germline CDR1 is SGHRS and CDR2 YFSETQ. This CDR3 reads CASSLGTDYEQYF. CDR3 DNA sequence: TGCGCCAGCAGCTTAGGTACAGACTACGAGCAGTACTTC.

The rearrangement uses TRBV5-1 and TRBJ1-3, with a possible D match to TRBD1 (6 bases). CDR1 and CDR2 from the germline V gene are SGHRS and YFSETQ. CDR3 length equals 15 residues. Trimming cost V 1 base and J 2 bases, with 10 bases left between them. The CDR3 loop is CASSLYGDTGNTIYF. The CDR3 nucleotides are TGCGCCAGCAGCTTGTATGGGGACACTGGAAACACCATATATTTT.

The chain couples TRBV7-7 to TRBJ2-1; 7 bases line up with TRBD2. Germline-derived CDR1 and CDR2 are SSHAT and FNYEAQ (reference sequence). The CDR3 has 14 residues. The ends lost 5 bases at V and 6 bases at J; junction bases unmatched: 7. The CDR3 nucleotides are TGTGCCAGCAGCCTAACGGGGGAGGGCAATGAGCAGTTCTTC. It is translated as CASSLTGEGNEQFF.